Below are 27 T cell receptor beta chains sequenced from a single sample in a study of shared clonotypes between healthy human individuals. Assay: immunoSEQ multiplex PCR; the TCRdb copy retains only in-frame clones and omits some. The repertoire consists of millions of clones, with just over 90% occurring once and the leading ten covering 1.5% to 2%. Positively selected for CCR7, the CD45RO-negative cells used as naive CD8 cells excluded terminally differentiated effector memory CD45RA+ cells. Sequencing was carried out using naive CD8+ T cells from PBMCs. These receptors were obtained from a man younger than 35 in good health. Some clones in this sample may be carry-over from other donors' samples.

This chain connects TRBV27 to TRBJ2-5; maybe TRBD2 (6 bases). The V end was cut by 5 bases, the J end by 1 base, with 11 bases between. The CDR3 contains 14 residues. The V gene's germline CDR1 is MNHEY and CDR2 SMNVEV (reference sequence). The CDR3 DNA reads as TGTGCCAGCAGTCATAGGGACTTCCAAGAGACCCAGTACTTC. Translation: CASSHRDFQETQYF.

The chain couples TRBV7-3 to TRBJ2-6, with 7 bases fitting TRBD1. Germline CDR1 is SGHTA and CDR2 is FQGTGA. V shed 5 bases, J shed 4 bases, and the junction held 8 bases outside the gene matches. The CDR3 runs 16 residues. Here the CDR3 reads CASSPQTGYGANVLTF. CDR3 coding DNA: TGTGCCAGCAGCCCCCAGACAGGGTACGGGGCCAACGTCCTGACTTTC.

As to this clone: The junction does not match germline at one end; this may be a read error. The CDR3 sequence is CASSPRSGTGTQYF. Here the CDR3 DNA reads TGTGCCAGCAGCCCTAGGAGCGGCACAGGTACGCAGTATTTT. The chain is built from TRBV7-8 and TRBJ2-3; D could derive from TRBD1 or TRBD2 (5 bases each). The CDR3 covers 14 residues. In germline, CDR1 is SGHVS, CDR2 FQNEAQ.

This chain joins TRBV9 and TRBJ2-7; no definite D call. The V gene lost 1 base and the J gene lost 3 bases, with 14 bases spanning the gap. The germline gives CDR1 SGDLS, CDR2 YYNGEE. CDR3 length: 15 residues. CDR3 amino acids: CASSVSPAVSYEQYF. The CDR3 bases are TGTGCCAGCAGCGTATCCCCAGCTGTCAGCTACGAGCAGTACTTC.

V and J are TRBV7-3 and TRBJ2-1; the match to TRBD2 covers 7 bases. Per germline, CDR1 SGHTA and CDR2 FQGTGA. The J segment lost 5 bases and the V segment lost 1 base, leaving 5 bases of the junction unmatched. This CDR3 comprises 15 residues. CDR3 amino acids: CASSLIGGMDNEQFF. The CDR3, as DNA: TGTGCCAGCAGCTTAATCGGGGGGATGGACAATGAGCAGTTCTTC.

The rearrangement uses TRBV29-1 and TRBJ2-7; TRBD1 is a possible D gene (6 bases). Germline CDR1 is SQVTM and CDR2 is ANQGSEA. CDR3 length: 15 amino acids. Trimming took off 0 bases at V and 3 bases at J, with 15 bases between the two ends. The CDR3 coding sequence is TGCAGCGTTGAAGATCGCAGGACAGCCTACTACGAGCAGTACTTC. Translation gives CSVEDRRTAYYEQYF.

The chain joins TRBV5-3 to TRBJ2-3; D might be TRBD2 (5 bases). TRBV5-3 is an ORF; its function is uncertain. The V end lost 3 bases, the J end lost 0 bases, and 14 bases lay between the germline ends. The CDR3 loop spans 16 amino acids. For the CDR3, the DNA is TGTGCCAGAAGCTGGGAGTGGAGCCCTAGCACAGATACGCAGTATTTT. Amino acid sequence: CARSWEWSPSTDTQYF.

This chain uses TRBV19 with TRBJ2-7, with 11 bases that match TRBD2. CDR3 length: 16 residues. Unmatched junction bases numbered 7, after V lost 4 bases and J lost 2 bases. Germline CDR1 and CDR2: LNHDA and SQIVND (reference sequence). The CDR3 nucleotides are TGTGCCAGTAGTACCCTCGCGGGACTAGCGGCCTACGAGCAGTACTTC. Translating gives CASSTLAGLAAYEQYF.

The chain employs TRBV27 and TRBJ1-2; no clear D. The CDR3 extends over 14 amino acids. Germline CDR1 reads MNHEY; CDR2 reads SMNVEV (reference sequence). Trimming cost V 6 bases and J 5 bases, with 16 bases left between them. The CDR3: CASRISFDLYGYTF. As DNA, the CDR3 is TGTGCCAGCAGAATATCTTTTGACCTTTATGGCTACACCTTC.

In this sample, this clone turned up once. The CDR3 DNA follows: TGCAGCGCCAACCGGCCTTGGGCCTTGAGTCGGGAGACCCAGTACTTC. Its translation: CSANRPWALSRETQYF. The genes are TRBV29-1 and TRBJ2-5; D remains ambiguous. Germline V lookup: CDR1 SQVTM, CDR2 ANQGSEA. Between the trimmed V and J ends, which lost 7 bases and 5 bases, there was a span of 26 bases. CDR3 size: 16 residues.

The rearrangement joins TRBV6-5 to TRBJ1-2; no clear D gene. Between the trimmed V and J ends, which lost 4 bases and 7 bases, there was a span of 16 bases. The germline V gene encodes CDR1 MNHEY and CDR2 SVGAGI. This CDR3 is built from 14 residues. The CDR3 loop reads CASSSPDLGGGYTF. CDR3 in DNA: TGTGCCAGCAGTTCCCCCGACCTAGGAGGTGGCTACACCTTC.

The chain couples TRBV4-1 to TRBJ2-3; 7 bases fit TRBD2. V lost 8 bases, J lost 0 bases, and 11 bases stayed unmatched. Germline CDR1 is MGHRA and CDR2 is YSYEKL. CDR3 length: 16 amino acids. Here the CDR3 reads CASGGGAGPSTDTQYF. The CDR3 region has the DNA TGCGCCAGCGGGGGGGGAGCGGGGCCTAGCACAGATACGCAGTATTTT.

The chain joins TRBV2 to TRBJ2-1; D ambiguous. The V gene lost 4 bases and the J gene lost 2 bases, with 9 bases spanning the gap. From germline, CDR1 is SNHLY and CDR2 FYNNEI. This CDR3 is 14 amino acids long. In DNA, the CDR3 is TGTGCCAGCAGTGTCAAGCGTCCCTACAATGAGCAGTTCTTC. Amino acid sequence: CASSVKRPYNEQFF.

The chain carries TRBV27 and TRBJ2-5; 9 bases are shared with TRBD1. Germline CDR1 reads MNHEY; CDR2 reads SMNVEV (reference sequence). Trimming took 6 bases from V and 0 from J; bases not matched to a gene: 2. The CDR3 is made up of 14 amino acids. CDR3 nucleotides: TGTGCCAGCAGGGACAGGGGACACCAAGAGACCCAGTACTTC. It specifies CASRDRGHQETQYF.

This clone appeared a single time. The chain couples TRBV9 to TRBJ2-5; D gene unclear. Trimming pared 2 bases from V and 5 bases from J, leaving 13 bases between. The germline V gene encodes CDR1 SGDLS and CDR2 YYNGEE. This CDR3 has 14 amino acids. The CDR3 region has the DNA TGTGCCAGCAGCGTGAATCTGGGTTGGGAGACCCAGTACTTC. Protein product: CASSVNLGWETQYF. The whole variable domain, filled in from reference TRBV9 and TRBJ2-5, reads DSGVTQTPKHLITATGQRVTLRCSPRSGDLSVYWYQQSLDQGLQFLIQYYNGEERAKGNILERFSAQQFPDLHSELNLSSLELGDSALYFCASSVNLGWETQYFGPGTRLLVL.

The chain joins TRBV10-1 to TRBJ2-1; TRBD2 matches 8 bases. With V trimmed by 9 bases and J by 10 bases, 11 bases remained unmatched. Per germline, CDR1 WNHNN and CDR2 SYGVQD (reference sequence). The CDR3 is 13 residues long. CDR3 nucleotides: TGCGCCAGTTCAGGGACTAGTGGGGACGAGCAGTTCTTC. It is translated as CASSGTSGDEQFF.

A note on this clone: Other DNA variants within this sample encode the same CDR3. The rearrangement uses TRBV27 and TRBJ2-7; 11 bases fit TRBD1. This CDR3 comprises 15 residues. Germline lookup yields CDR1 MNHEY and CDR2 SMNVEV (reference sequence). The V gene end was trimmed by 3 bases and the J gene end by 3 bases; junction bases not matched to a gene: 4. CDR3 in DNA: TGTGCCAGCAGTTTGCGGACAGGGGGCGGCTACGAGCAGTACTTC. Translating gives CASSLRTGGGYEQYF.

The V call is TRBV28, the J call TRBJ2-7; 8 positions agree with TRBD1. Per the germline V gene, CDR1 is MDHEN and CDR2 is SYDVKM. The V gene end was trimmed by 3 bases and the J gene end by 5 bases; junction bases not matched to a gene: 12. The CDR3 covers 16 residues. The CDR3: CASSLVFQGASHEQYF. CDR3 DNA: TGTGCCAGCAGTTTGGTCTTCCAGGGGGCGTCCCACGAGCAGTACTTC.

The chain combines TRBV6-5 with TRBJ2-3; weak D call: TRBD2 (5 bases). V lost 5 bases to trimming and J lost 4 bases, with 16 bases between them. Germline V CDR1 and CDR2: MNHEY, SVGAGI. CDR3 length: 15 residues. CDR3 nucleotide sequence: TGTGCCAGCAGTCCCCTCCGCGGCGGGCCAGATACGCAGTATTTT. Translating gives CASSPLRGGPDTQYF.

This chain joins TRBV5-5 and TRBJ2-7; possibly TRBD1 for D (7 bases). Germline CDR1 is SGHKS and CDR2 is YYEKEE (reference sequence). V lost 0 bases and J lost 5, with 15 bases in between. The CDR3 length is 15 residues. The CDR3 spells CASSLASRGAHEQYF. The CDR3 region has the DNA TGTGCCAGCAGCTTGGCCTCCAGGGGGGCACACGAGCAGTACTTC. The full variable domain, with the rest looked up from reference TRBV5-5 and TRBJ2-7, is DAGVTQSPTHLIKTRGQQVTLRCSPISGHKSVSWYQQVLGQGPQFIFQYYEKEERGRGNFPDRFSARQFPNYSSELNVNALLLGDSALYLCASSLASRGAHEQYFGPGTRLTVT.

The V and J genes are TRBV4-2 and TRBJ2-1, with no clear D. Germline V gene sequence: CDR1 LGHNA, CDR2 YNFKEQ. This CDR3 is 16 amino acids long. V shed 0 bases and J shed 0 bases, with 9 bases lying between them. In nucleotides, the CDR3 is TGTGCCAGCAGCCAAGAACCCCTTAGCTCCTACAATGAGCAGTTCTTC. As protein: CASSQEPLSSYNEQFF.

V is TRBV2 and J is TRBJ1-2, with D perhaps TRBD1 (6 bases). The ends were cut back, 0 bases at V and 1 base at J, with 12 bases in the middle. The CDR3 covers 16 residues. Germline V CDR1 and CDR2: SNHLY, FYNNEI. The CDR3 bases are TGTGCCAGCAGTGAAGCTGGACGGGACATTAACTATGGCTACACCTTC. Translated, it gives CASSEAGRDINYGYTF.

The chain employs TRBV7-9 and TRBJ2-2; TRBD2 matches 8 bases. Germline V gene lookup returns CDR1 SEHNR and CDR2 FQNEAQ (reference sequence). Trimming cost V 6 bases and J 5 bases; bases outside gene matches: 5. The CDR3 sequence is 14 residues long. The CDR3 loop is CASRRGGGTGELFF. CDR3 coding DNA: TGTGCCAGCAGACGCGGCGGGGGGACCGGGGAGCTGTTTTTT.

The CDR3 spells CASSSGRNSYEQYF. The CDR3 region has the DNA TGTGCCAGCAGCTCCGGGAGGAACTCCTACGAGCAGTACTTC. The rearrangement links TRBV7-9 to TRBJ2-7; TRBD2 matches 7 bases. The germline V gene encodes CDR1 SEHNR and CDR2 FQNEAQ (reference sequence). This CDR3 has 14 residues. Trimming cost V 4 bases and J 0 bases; bases outside gene matches: 3.

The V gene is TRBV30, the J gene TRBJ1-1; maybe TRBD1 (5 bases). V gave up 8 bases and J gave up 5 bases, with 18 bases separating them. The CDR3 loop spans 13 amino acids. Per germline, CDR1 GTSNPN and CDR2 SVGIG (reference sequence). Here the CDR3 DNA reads TGTGCCGGATCCTGGGGGGTTTTAACTGAAGCTTTCTTT. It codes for CAGSWGVLTEAFF.

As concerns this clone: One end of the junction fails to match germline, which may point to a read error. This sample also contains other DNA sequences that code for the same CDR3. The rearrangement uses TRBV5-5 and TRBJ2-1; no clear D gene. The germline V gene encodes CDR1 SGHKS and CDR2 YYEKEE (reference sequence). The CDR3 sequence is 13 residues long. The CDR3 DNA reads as TGTGCAAGCAGCTTGGGAACGTACAATGAGCAGTTCTTC. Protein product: CASSLGTYNEQFF.

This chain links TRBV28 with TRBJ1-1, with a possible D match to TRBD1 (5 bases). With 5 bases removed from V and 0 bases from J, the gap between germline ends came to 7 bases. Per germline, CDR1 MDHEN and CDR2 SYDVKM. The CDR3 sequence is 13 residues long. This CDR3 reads CASSARVNTEAFF. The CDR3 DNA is TGTGCCAGCAGTGCCAGGGTGAACACTGAAGCTTTCTTT.